This T cell receptor beta chain was captured in a study of T-cell reconstitution after alpha-beta-depleted transplantation in children. The CDR3 has 15 residues. CDR1 is DFQATT, CDR2 SNEGSKA, per germline (reference sequence). V was pared by 6 bases and J by 5 bases, with 12 bases of the junction left unmatched. This clonotype was seen a handful of times. A library of TCRbeta sequences, prepared with unique molecular identifiers, was generated. MiXCR, run by TCRdb on the PCR reads, gives a single entry per CDR3 protein. The data contain 190,000 or so distinct CDR3 sequences, 6% to 7% of them singletons.

The chain joins TRBV20-1 to TRBJ2-3; 9 nucleotides line up with TRBD1. The source material was PBMCs from the stem cell graft donor, sampled from the stem cell graft. The TCR originated in a human donor who donated a stem cell graft to a child with Wiskott-Aldrich syndrome. CDR3 sequence (DNA): TGCAGTGCAATTGACAGGGGGAGGCTCAAAGATACGCAGTATTTT. It encodes CSAIDRGRLKDTQYF.